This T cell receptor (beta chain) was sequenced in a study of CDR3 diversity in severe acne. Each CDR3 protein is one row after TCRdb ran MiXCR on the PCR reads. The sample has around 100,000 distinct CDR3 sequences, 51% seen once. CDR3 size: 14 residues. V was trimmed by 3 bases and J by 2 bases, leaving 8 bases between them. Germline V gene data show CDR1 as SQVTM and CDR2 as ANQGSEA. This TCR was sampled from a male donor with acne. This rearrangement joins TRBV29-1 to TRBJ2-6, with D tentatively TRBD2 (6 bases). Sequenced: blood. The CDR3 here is CSVDGGTGANVLTF. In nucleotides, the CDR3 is TGCAGCGTTGATGGAGGGACTGGGGCCAACGTCCTGACTTTC.